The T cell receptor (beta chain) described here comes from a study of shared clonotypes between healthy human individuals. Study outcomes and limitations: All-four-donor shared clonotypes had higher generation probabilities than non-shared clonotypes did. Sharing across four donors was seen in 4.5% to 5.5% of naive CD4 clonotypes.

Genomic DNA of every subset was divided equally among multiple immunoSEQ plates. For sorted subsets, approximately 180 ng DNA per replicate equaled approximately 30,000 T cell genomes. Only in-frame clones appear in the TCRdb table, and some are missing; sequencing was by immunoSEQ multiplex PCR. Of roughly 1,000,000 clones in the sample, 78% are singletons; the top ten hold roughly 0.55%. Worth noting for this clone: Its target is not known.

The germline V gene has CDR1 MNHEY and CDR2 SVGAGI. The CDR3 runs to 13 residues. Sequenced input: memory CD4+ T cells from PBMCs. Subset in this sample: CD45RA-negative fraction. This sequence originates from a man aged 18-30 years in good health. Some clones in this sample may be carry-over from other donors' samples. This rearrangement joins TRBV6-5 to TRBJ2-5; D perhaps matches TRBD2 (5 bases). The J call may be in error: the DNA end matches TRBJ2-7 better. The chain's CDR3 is CASRPTGSYEQYF. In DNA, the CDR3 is TGTGCCAGCAGGCCGACGGGGTCCTACGAGCAGTACTTC.